These T cell receptor beta chains were read from a single sample in a study of blood T cell repertoires in COVID-19. The repertoire was sequenced with immunoSEQ multiplex PCR; TCRdb's copy has only in-frame clones and lacks some. The sample includes roughly 180,000 clones, roughly 76% seen only once; the top ten take approximately 11%. The sequencing input was peripheral blood. The receptors originated from a woman in her thirties or forties with COVID-19, enrolled during active disease. Each CDR3 is given with its conserved first and last residue. The D gene is left open where the match is weak. Clone size, where shown, is once, few, many, or a class for clones that have expanded.

cdr3_nt	cdr3_aa	clone_size	v_call	d_call	j_call
TGTGCCAGCTCACCACAACCTAGCGGGAGGACCACAGATACGCAGTATTTT	CASSPQPSGRTTDTQYF	NA	TRBV18	TRBD2	TRBJ2-3
TGTGCCAGCAGTTACTGGGAGAACGGGCAGCCCCAGCATTTT	CASSYWENGQPQHF	NA	TRBV6-5	NA	TRBJ1-5
TGTGCCAGCAGATGGACAGGGGATACTGAAGCTTTCTTT	CASRWTGDTEAFF	NA	TRBV6-5	TRBD1	TRBJ1-1
TGTGCCACCAGCCCCAACCAATACCGGGACAGGGAGCCCATGAACACTGAAGCTTTCTTT	CATSPNQYRDREPMNTEAFF	once	TRBV24-1	TRBD1	TRBJ1-1
TGTGCCAGTCACCGGGAGACTGGGGCCAACGTCCTGACTTTC	CASHRETGANVLTF	NA	TRBV19	NA	TRBJ2-6
TGTGCCAGCAGTTACTCAGCGGATACCGGGGAGCTGTTTTTT	CASSYSADTGELFF	NA	TRBV6-6	NA	TRBJ2-2
TGTGCCAGCAGCCGGGACAGGGGATGGGAGACCCAGTACTTC	CASSRDRGWETQYF	NA	TRBV5-4	TRBD1	TRBJ2-5
TGTGCCAGCAGTACTCAGAACACTGAAGCTTTCTTT	CASSTQNTEAFF	few	TRBV27	NA	TRBJ1-1
TGTGACGGAGCAGTGCAAACGATCCGGGAGCAGTACTTC	CDGAVQTIREQYF	NA	TRBV6-4	NA	TRBJ2-7
TGTGCCACCGGCAGGGCAGATTACAATGAGCAGTTCTTC	CATGRADYNEQFF	NA	TRBV6-5	NA	TRBJ2-1
TGCGCCAGCAGCTTGGGCCCTAGCGGGAGATCCCACGAGCAGTACTTC	CASSLGPSGRSHEQYF	NA	TRBV5-1	TRBD2	TRBJ2-7
TGTGCCAGCAGCCCGAGGGCCAGGGGCGCCGGGGAGCTGTTTTTT	CASSPRARGAGELFF	NA	TRBV7-8	NA	TRBJ2-2
TGTGCCAGCAGCCAGGAGCCTAGCGGGAGCTCCTACGAGCAGTACTTC	CASSQEPSGSSYEQYF	NA	TRBV5-4	TRBD2	TRBJ2-7
TGTGCCACCCAGTTTATATCGGGGGAATGGAATCAGCCCCAGCATTTT	CATQFISGEWNQPQHF	NA	TRBV28	NA	TRBJ1-5
TGTGCCAGCAGCGTAGATCCAGGGTCGAACACCGGGGAGCTGTTTTTT	CASSVDPGSNTGELFF	NA	TRBV9	NA	TRBJ2-2
TGTGCCAGCAACCCACAGGACAGGGGACACGGAAACACCATATATTTT	CASNPQDRGHGNTIYF	NA	TRBV7-9	TRBD1	TRBJ1-3
TGTGCCAGCAGCTTAACTAGCGAACAGTTCTTC	CASSLTSEQFF	many	TRBV7-9	TRBD2	TRBJ2-1
TGCAGCGCACGATCGCCAGGGAACACTGAAGCTTTCTTT	CSARSPGNTEAFF	few	TRBV29-1	NA	TRBJ1-1
TGTGCCAGCAGCCAAATCGTAGCGGATACGCAGTATTTT	CASSQIVADTQYF	NA	TRBV7-6	NA	TRBJ2-3
TGCGCCAGCAGATCCGGGACTAGCGGCCCAAATGAGCAGTTCTTC	CASRSGTSGPNEQFF	NA	TRBV5-1	TRBD2	TRBJ2-1
TGTGCCAGCAGCCAAGCGGGGGGCTCTGGGGCCAACGTCCTGACTTTC	CASSQAGGSGANVLTF	few	TRBV4-2	TRBD2	TRBJ2-6
TGTGCCAGCAGCCCCCGCGTGGGCAGTTCCTATAATTCACCCCTCCACTTT	CASSPRVGSSYNSPLHF	many	TRBV3-1/TRBV3-2	NA	TRBJ1-6
TGTGCCAGCAGTGTGCAAGGAGCGGGAGTTTACGATGAGCAGTTCTTC	CASSVQGAGVYDEQFF	many	TRBV2	TRBD2	TRBJ2-1